Ten or more counts support the clone carrying this TCR beta chain. The antigen remains undetermined. Germline V gene sequence: CDR1 KGHDR, CDR2 SFDVKD. This CDR3 is 17 amino acids long. J gave up 4 bases and V 3 bases, and 12 bases lay outside the gene matches. The source of the sample is a study of T-cell memory formation after mild COVID-19. Findings and limits, study-wide: In pre-infection memory, a portion of responding clones appeared, which suggested that cross-reactive memory joined.

One entry per CDR3 protein results from TCRdb running MiXCR on the 5' RACE reads. Of about 350,000 distinct CDR3 sequences listed, about an eighth are singletons. The chain links TRBV24-1 to TRBJ2-3; 7 nucleotides line up with TRBD2. This receptor was obtained from a man aged 18 to 29 who had mild COVID-19 (a few samples of this study predate the infection). Cell type and time point are not known. Sequencing was performed on PBMCs or a T cell subset sorted from them (not recorded which). The DNA for the CDR3 is TGTGCCACCAGTGATCCACTAGCGCTCGTTGGAGCAGATACGCAGTATTTT. Its protein product is CATSDPLALVGADTQYF.